These 26 T cell receptor beta chains came from one sample sequenced in a study of CD8 T cells in ankylosing spondylitis (TCRdb year 2017). The method was 5' RACE. The sequencing machine was an Illumina HiSeq 2500. In TCRdb, the public reads were trimmed at Q25 with fastp and aligned with MiXCR, with productive beta chains retained. CDR3 protein sequences are deduplicated, and each keeps its most common genes and DNA. The sample table holds approximately 250,000 distinct CDR3 sequences, of which about 10% were seen once. Jointly, the top ten make up about 2.5% of the sample. The sequenced sample was blood, either unsorted or a sorted T cell fraction (not recorded which). The receptor source for this set is a male donor with ankylosing spondylitis or in good health (not recorded which).

The chain has TRBV4-1 and TRBJ1-4, with a weak D call TRBD1 (5 bases). V was cut by 4 bases and J by 5 bases, with 8 bases left in between. Germline lookup yields CDR1 MGHRA and CDR2 YSYEKL. CDR3 length: 13 amino acids. This chain's CDR3 is CASSRGENEKLFF. The DNA for the CDR3 is TGCGCCAGCAGCCGGGGCGAGAATGAAAAACTGTTTTTT.

This clonotype was counted ten times or more. V and J are TRBV19 and TRBJ2-2; D unresolved. The germline V and J ends were trimmed by 6 bases and 0 bases, with 5 bases remaining between them. This CDR3 comprises 13 residues. From germline, CDR1 is LNHDA and CDR2 SQIVND (reference sequence). The CDR3: CASRDPNTGELFF. The CDR3 bases are TGTGCCAGTAGAGACCCGAACACCGGGGAGCTGTTTTTT. Combining the CDR3 with reference TRBV19 and TRBJ2-2 gives the whole variable domain DGGITQSPKYLFRKEGQNVTLSCEQNLNHDAMYWYRQDPGQGLRLIYYSQIVNDFQKGDIAEGYSVSREKKESFPLTVTSAQKNPTAFYLCASRDPNTGELFFGEGSRLTVL.

This clonotype was recorded at least ten times. The chain recombines TRBV20-1 with TRBJ2-3, with D uncertain. Germline assignment: CDR1 DFQATT and CDR2 SNEGSKA (reference sequence). V lost 4 bases and J 4 bases, leaving 9 bases between the germline ends. CDR3 length: 12 amino acids. CDR3 nucleotides: TGCAGTGCTAAGGCGGCCGCAGATACGCAGTATTTT. Encoded protein: CSAKAAADTQYF.

At least ten counts were recorded for this clonotype. The chain links TRBV4-1 to TRBJ2-1; TRBD2 matches 12 bases. V dropped 0 bases and J dropped 7; count of bases not matched to a gene: 4. This CDR3 has 16 amino acids. CDR1 and CDR2 from the germline V gene are MGHRA and YSYEKL. The CDR3 coding sequence is TGCGCCAGCAGCCAAGAAACTAGCGGGAGGTGGAATGAGCAGTTCTTC. Its translation is CASSQETSGRWNEQFF.

This chain uses TRBV5-1 with TRBJ1-1, with TRBD1 as a possible D gene (6 bases). V lost 2 bases and J 1 base, leaving 24 bases between the germline ends. CDR1 is SGHRS, CDR2 YFSETQ, per germline. The CDR3 length is 19 residues. CDR3 amino acids: CASSLFQMRLTGKNTEAFF. The CDR3 DNA reads as TGCGCCAGCAGCTTATTCCAAATGAGATTGACAGGCAAGAACACTGAAGCTTTCTTT.

V is TRBV18 and J is TRBJ2-1; maybe TRBD1 (7 bases). V was clipped by 3 bases and J by 9 bases, with 12 bases between them. The length of the CDR3 is 13 residues. Per germline, CDR1 KGHSH and CDR2 LQKENI. The CDR3, as DNA: TGTGCCAGCTCACCCGGGACAGCGGGTGAGCAGTTCTTC. Amino acid sequence: CASSPGTAGEQFF.

This clonotype has a handful of counts. The chain combines TRBV2 with TRBJ1-1; D is ambiguous. The CDR3 totals 13 residues. Germline V gene data show CDR1 as SNHLY and CDR2 as FYNNEI. V lost 6 bases, J lost 1 base, and 9 bases lay in between. In nucleotides, the CDR3 is TGTGCCAGCAGGAGCATGGGGAACACTGAAGCTTTCTTT. It yields the protein CASRSMGNTEAFF. Full variable domain (outside the CDR3, taken from reference TRBV2 and TRBJ1-1): EPEVTQTPSHQVTQMGQEVILRCVPISNHLYFYWYRQILGQKVEFLVSFYNNEISEKSEIFDDQFSVERPDGSNFTLKIRSTKLEDSAMYFCASRSMGNTEAFFGQGTRLTVV.

This clonotype was detected many times. The chain is built from TRBV5-1 and TRBJ2-1; the D gene is possibly TRBD2 (6 bases). Germline loops: CDR1 SGHRS, CDR2 YFSETQ. Trimming removed 6 bases at V and 0 bases at J, with 13 bases between. There are 15 residues in the CDR3. The CDR3 DNA reads as TGCGCCAGCAACTTAGCGGCAGGCTCCTACAATGAGCAGTTCTTC. This gives the protein CASNLAAGSYNEQFF.

This clonotype appeared many times. The V gene is TRBV2, the J gene TRBJ2-7; D gene unclear. Germline V gene sequence: CDR1 SNHLY, CDR2 FYNNEI. V shed 6 bases and J shed 3 bases, with 15 bases lying between them. There are 14 residues in the CDR3. Here the CDR3 DNA reads TGTGCCAGCAGGGGTGCCCCTCTCCGCTACGAGCAGTACTTC. This encodes CASRGAPLRYEQYF. Supplemented by reference TRBV2 and TRBJ2-7, the full variable domain reads EPEVTQTPSHQVTQMGQEVILRCVPISNHLYFYWYRQILGQKVEFLVSFYNNEISEKSEIFDDQFSVERPDGSNFTLKIRSTKLEDSAMYFCASRGAPLRYEQYFGPGTRLTVT.

This clonotype appeared many times. The gene calls are TRBV4-1 and TRBJ2-7; 7 positions match TRBD2. With 1 base clipped from V and 2 bases from J, the junction kept 5 bases outside the gene matches. The germline gives CDR1 MGHRA, CDR2 YSYEKL. This CDR3 has 15 residues. The CDR3 DNA reads TGCGCCAGCAGCCAAGGGGCGGGGGTCCCCTACGAGCAGTACTTC. Its protein product is CASSQGAGVPYEQYF.

The chain is built from TRBV4-1 and TRBJ2-7, with TRBD2 identical over 8 bases. The germline V gene encodes CDR1 MGHRA and CDR2 YSYEKL. The CDR3 is 14 residues long. V shed 4 bases, J shed 9 bases, and the junction held 11 bases outside the gene matches. The CDR3: CASSLLPGSGGQYF. The CDR3 DNA is TGCGCCAGCAGCCTCCTTCCAGGGAGCGGGGGGCAGTACTTC.

Points on this clonotype: This may be a read error, as it is one base from a much larger clone. This chain uses TRBV6-1 with TRBJ1-1; perhaps TRBD1 as D (6 bases). The germline V gene encodes CDR1 MNHNS and CDR2 SASEGT. The CDR3 runs 14 residues. The CDR3 coding sequence is TGTGCCAGCGGAAGGGGGGGTATGACTACTGGAGCTTTCTTT. It codes for CASGRGGMTTGAFF.

This clonotype was counted only a few times. This sequence joins TRBV19 and TRBJ1-5; 9 bases are shared with TRBD1. CDR3 length: 14 amino acids. CDR1 LNHDA and CDR2 SQIVND come from the germline V gene (reference sequence). Trimming at V came to 9 bases and at J to 3 bases, leaving 6 bases not matched to a gene. The CDR3 nucleotides are TGTGCCAGCCTGGGACAGGGACTCAATCAGCCCCAGCATTTT. Translated, it gives CASLGQGLNQPQHF. The full variable domain, its missing parts supplied by reference TRBV19 and TRBJ1-5, is DGGITQSPKYLFRKEGQNVTLSCEQNLNHDAMYWYRQDPGQGLRLIYYSQIVNDFQKGDIAEGYSVSREKKESFPLTVTSAQKNPTAFYLCASLGQGLNQPQHFGDGTRLSIL.

This clonotype has more than one count but fewer than ten. The rearrangement joins TRBV10-3 to TRBJ2-1; D not certain. The CDR3 runs to 17 residues. Germline V gene data show CDR1 as ENHRY and CDR2 as SYGVKD. Trimming took off 2 bases at V and 3 bases at J, with 17 bases between the two ends. The CDR3 reads CAISERAPTSYYNEQFF. In DNA form, the CDR3 reads TGTGCCATCAGTGAGAGGGCTCCCACTTCTTACTACAATGAGCAGTTCTTC.

This clonotype came up many times. In DNA, the CDR3 is TGCGCCAGCAGCCAAGAATATACTTCGAACACCGGGGAGCTGTTTTTT. This codes for CASSQEYTSNTGELFF. The rearrangement links TRBV4-1 to TRBJ2-2; no clear D. The CDR3 runs to 16 residues. Germline loops: CDR1 MGHRA, CDR2 YSYEKL. Trimming removed 0 bases from V and 0 bases from J, with 8 bases in between.

This clonotype was seen at least ten times. V is TRBV7-7 and J is TRBJ2-3; no reliable D call. CDR1 SSHAT and CDR2 FNYEAQ come from the germline V gene (reference sequence). This CDR3 spans 14 amino acids. V gave up 3 bases and J gave up 2 bases, with 9 bases separating them. The CDR3 reads CASSLAGPTDTQYF. Written as DNA, the CDR3 is TGTGCCAGCAGCTTGGCAGGTCCCACAGATACGCAGTATTTT.

J is TRBJ2-7 and V is TRBV6-1; 7 bases are a match to TRBD1. Germline V gives CDR1 MNHNS, CDR2 SASEGT. CDR3 size: 15 residues. V was clipped by 5 bases and J by 2 bases; unmatched bases: 9. In DNA, the CDR3 is TGTGCCAGCAGTCAGCATTACAGGGGCACCTACGAGCAGTACTTC. Protein: CASSQHYRGTYEQYF.

CDR3 protein: CAISQTSGRGNEQFF. The DNA for the CDR3 is TGTGCCATCAGCCAGACTAGCGGGAGAGGGAATGAGCAGTTCTTC. The chain joins TRBV10-3 to TRBJ2-1, with 12 positions matching TRBD2. Germline V CDR1 and CDR2: ENHRY, SYGVKD. V trimming: 6 bases; J trimming: 7 bases; junction bases outside the gene matches: 7. The CDR3 extends over 15 amino acids.

This chain connects TRBV29-1 to TRBJ1-1; possibly TRBD1 for D (5 bases). V was cut by 6 bases and J by 1 base, with 9 bases left in between. The germline gives CDR1 SQVTM, CDR2 ANQGSEA. CDR3 size: 12 residues. The DNA for the CDR3 is TGCAGCGTCGGACACTCGAACACTGAAGCTTTCTTT. It is translated as CSVGHSNTEAFF.

This clonotype was recorded at least ten times. This chain uses TRBV10-3 with TRBJ1-2, with D possibly TRBD1 on 5 matching bases. The CDR3 has 16 amino acids. Trimming pared 0 bases from V and 2 bases from J, leaving 13 bases between. CDR1 and CDR2 from the germline V gene are ENHRY and SYGVKD. The CDR3 DNA reads TGTGCCATCAGTGAGTCGTCGGCAGGGCCAAACTATGGCTACACCTTC. Protein sequence: CAISESSAGPNYGYTF.

The chain couples TRBV20-1 to TRBJ2-5; D may match TRBD1 or TRBD2 (6 bases each). Germline V gives CDR1 DFQATT, CDR2 SNEGSKA (reference sequence). CDR3 length: 13 amino acids. Deletions cut 8 bases from V and 2 bases from J, with 15 bases between. CDR3 DNA sequence: TGCAGTTCCCGCCGGGGGCAGCAAGAGACCCAGTACTTC. Protein: CSSRRGQQETQYF.

Ten or more counts support this clonotype. V usage is TRBV3-1 and J usage is TRBJ1-1; D perhaps matches TRBD1 (5 bases). Germline V CDR1 and CDR2: LGHDT, YNNKEL (reference sequence). V was pared by 4 bases and J by 1 base, with 16 bases between. This CDR3 has 16 residues. CDR3 sequence: CASSPQNRGENTEAFF. CDR3 sequence (DNA): TGTGCCAGCAGCCCACAGAATCGGGGGGAGAACACTGAAGCTTTCTTT.

This clonotype has a count of ten or more. The rearrangement joins TRBV9 to TRBJ2-1, with 7 bases identical to TRBD2. The V and J ends lost 1 base and 8 bases, in that order; junction bases with no gene match: 9. The length of the CDR3 is 15 residues. Looked up from germline, CDR1 is SGDLS and CDR2 is YYNGEE. CDR3 DNA: TGTGCCAGCAGCGTAACGGGCGGGAGTAGGGATGAGCAGTTCTTC. Amino acid sequence: CASSVTGGSRDEQFF. The full variable domain, rest sourced from reference TRBV9 and TRBJ2-1, is DSGVTQTPKHLITATGQRVTLRCSPRSGDLSVYWYQQSLDQGLQFLIQYYNGEERAKGNILERFSAQQFPDLHSELNLSSLELGDSALYFCASSVTGGSRDEQFFGPGTRLTVL.

The table lists this clonotype with many counts. The chain has TRBV20-1 and TRBJ1-5, with 7 bases that match TRBD1. There are 13 residues in the CDR3. The germline V gene encodes CDR1 DFQATT and CDR2 SNEGSKA (reference sequence). The V segment lost 3 bases and the J segment 5 bases; nucleotides outside the gene matches: 4. CDR3 nucleotide sequence: TGCAGTGCTAGCACAGGGGTGGATCAGCCCCAGCATTTT. Protein: CSASTGVDQPQHF.

This clonotype has ten or more counts. The rearrangement joins TRBV20-1 to TRBJ2-5; no firm D call. Germline V CDR1 and CDR2: DFQATT, SNEGSKA (reference sequence). The CDR3 runs to 10 residues. V lost 6 bases and J 7 bases, leaving 9 bases between the germline ends. The CDR3 spells CSAQTGTQYF. The CDR3 DNA reads as TGCAGTGCCCAGACTGGGACCCAGTACTTC.

This clonotype was recorded many times. The chain combines TRBV6-2 or TRBV6-3 with TRBJ2-7; 9 nucleotides line up with TRBD1. V dropped 6 bases and J dropped 4; count of bases not matched to a gene: 13. Germline CDR1 reads MNHEY; CDR2 reads SVGEGT. This CDR3 is built from 16 residues. The CDR3 DNA follows: TGTGCCAGCAGGCCCTCCGGGACAGGGCTTAAATACGAGCAGTACTTC. Its protein product is CASRPSGTGLKYEQYF.